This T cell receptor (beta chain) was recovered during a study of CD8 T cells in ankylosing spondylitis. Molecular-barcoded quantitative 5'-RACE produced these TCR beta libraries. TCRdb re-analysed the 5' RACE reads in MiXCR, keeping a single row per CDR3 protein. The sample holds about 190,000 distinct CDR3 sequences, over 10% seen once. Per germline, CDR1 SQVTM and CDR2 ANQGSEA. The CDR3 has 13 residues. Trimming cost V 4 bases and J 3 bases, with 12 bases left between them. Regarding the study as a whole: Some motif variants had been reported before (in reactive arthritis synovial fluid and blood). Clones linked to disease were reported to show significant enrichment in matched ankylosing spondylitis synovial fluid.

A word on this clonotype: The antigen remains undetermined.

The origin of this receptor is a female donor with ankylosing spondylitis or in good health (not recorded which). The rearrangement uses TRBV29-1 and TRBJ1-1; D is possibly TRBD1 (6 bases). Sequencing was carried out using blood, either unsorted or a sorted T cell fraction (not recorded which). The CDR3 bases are TGCAGCGTTGCAGCCAGGGGCGACACTGAAGCTTTCTTT. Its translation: CSVAARGDTEAFF.